What follows describes a single T cell receptor beta chain. Its antigen is currently unknown. Germline V gives CDR1 SNHLY, CDR2 FYNNEI. V dropped 2 bases and J dropped 4; count of bases not matched to a gene: 3. This CDR3 region has 14 residues. The data are from a study of cytomegalovirus exposure and HLA in healthy donors. Study-level points and caveats: HLA allele associations emerged for roughly 17,000 TCR beta sequences in a later analysis, at 0.05 false discovery rate. In a later analysis, a genetic analysis reported fewer productive-TCR N-insertions in an Asian-associated ancestry cluster than the cohort average. In an earlier analysis, productive rearrangement rates for most beta V segments clustered near 90% or 30%. Testing in vitro showed a few CMV-associated chains specific for CMV antigens.

60 Vbeta and 13 Jbeta primers were used in PCR. Using immunoSEQ multiplex PCR, the repertoire was profiled, and TCRdb retains in-frame clones only, with some absent. The listing contains about 96,000 clones. The rearrangement links TRBV2 to TRBJ2-3; 7 bases align to TRBD2. The specimen was PBMCs. The TCR comes from a woman aged 25 to 39 in good health and CMV-seronegative. CDR3 in DNA: TGTGCCAGCAGTGAACGACTAGCCGCAGATACGCAGTATTTT. Protein product: CASSERLAADTQYF.